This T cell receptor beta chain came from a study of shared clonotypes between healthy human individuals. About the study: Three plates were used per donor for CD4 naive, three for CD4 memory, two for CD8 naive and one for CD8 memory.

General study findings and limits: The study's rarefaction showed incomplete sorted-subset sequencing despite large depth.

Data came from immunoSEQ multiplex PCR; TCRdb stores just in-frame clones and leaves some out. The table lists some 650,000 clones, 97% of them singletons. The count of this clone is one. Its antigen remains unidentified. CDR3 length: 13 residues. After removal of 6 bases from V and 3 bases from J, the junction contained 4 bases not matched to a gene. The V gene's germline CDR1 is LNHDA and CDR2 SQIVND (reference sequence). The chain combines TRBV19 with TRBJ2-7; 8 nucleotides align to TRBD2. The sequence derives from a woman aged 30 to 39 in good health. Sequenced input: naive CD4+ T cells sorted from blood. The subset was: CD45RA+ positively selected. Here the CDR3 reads CASRLAGSYEQYF. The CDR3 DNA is TGTGCCAGTAGGCTAGCGGGTAGCTACGAGCAGTACTTC.